The 4 T cell receptor beta chains in this list originate from one sample, sequenced in a study of regulatory T cells in long-lasting Graves disease. The time point: persistent/refractory GD, antithyroid drugs over 5 years with positive TRAb. After RNA was extracted from PBMCs, the TCR library was made from it. Researchers made TCR beta libraries by using iRepertoire HTBI primers and running Arm-PCR on CDR3 regions. TCRdb redid the calling of the multiplex PCR reads with MiXCR, one entry per CDR3 protein. This repertoire shows under 500,000 distinct CDR3 sequences, about a fifth found once; its top ten account for 7% to 10%. The source was peripheral blood mononuclear cells (PBMCs), collected when the disease was refractory, from a patient treated with antithyroid drugs. These receptors came from a female donor with Graves disease.

This clonotype was seen repeatedly, ten times or more. The chain links TRBV12-3 or TRBV12-4 to TRBJ1-1; 11 nucleotides line up with TRBD1. The CDR3 extends over 16 amino acids. With 7 bases clipped from V and 1 base from J, the junction kept 8 bases outside the gene matches. Here the CDR3 reads CASISGQGARNTEAFF. The CDR3 nucleotides are TGTGCCAGCATCAGCGGACAGGGGGCGAGGAACACTGAAGCTTTCTTT.

This clonotype was seen repeatedly, ten times or more. V gene TRBV20-1 combines with J gene TRBJ2-7, with D perhaps TRBD2 (6 bases). CDR3 size: 12 residues. In germline, CDR1 is DFQATT, CDR2 SNEGSKA (reference sequence). Trimming took 4 bases from V and 5 from J, leaving 12 bases between them. CDR3 nucleotide sequence: TGCAGTGCTAACGGGGGTAGAAACGAGCAGTACTTC. This gives the protein CSANGGRNEQYF.

The sample holds many counts of this clonotype. The chain joins TRBV11-2 to TRBJ2-5, with D possibly called TRBD1 or TRBD2 (5 bases each). V dropped 5 bases and J dropped 5 bases, with 18 bases sitting between them. The CDR3 consists of 15 residues. The germline V gene encodes CDR1 SGHAT and CDR2 FQNNGV. The CDR3 loop reads CASSGPGTAEETQYF. CDR3 coding DNA: TGTGCCAGCAGCGGACCCGGGACCGCTGAGGAGACCCAGTACTTC.

The rearrangement joins TRBV5-1 to TRBJ2-6; no firm D call. V was shortened by 7 bases and J by 2 bases, with 10 bases between the two germline ends. The CDR3 has 14 residues. Germline CDR1 is SGHRS and CDR2 is YFSETQ. CDR3 sequence: CASGLGTGANVLTF. The CDR3, as DNA: TGCGCCAGCGGCCTAGGTACTGGGGCCAACGTCCTGACTTTC.